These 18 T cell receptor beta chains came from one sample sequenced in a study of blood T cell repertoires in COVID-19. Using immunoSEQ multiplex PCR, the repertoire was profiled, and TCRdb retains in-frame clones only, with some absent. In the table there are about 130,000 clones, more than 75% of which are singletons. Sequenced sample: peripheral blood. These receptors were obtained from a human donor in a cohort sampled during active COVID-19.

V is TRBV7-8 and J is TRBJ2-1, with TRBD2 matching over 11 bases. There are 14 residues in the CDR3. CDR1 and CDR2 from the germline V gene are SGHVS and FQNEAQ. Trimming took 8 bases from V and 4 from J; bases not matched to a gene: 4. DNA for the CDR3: TGTGCCAGCTTCAGACTAGCGGGGTACAATGAGCAGTTCTTC. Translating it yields CASFRLAGYNEQFF.

The CDR3 region is CAISGPGQGKEQYF. The CDR3, as DNA: TGTGCCATCAGTGGCCCGGGACAGGGAAAGGAGCAGTACTTC. V is TRBV10-3 and J is TRBJ2-7, with 9 bases that match TRBD1. The CDR3 runs to 14 residues. Germline values: CDR1 ENHRY, CDR2 SYGVKD. Trimming cost V 4 bases and J 7 bases; bases outside gene matches: 8.

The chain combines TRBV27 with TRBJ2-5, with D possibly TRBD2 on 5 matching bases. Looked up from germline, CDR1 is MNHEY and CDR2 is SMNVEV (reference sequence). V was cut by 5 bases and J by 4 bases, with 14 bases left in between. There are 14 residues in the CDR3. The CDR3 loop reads CASSPRRNTETQYF. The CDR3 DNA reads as TGTGCCAGCAGTCCGCGGAGGAACACAGAGACCCAGTACTTC.

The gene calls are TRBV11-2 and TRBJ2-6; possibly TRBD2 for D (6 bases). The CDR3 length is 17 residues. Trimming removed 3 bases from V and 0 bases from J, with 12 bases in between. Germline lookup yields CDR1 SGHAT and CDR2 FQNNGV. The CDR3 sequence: CASSFSGAVSGANVLTF. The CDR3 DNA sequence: TGTGCCAGCAGCTTCTCGGGAGCCGTCTCTGGGGCCAACGTCCTGACTTTC. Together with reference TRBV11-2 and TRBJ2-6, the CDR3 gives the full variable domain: EAGVAQSPRYKIIEKRQSVAFWCNPISGHATLYWYQQILGQGPKLLIQFQNNGVVDDSQLPKDRFSAERLKGVDSTLKIQPAKLEDSAVYLCASSFSGAVSGANVLTFGAGSRLTVL.

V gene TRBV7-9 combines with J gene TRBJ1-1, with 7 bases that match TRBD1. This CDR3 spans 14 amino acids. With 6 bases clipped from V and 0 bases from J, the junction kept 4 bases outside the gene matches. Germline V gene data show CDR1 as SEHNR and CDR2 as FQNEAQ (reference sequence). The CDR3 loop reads CASRSGGLNTEAFF. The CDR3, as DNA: TGTGCCAGCAGATCAGGGGGACTGAACACTGAAGCTTTCTTT.

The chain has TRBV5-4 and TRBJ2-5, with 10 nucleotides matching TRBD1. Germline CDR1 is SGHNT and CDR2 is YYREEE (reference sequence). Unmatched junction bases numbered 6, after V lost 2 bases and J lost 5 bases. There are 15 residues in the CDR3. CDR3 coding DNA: TGTGCCAGCAGCTTCCCGGGACAGGGGACGGAGACCCAGTACTTC. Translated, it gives CASSFPGQGTETQYF.

CDR3 nucleotide sequence: TGTGCCAGCAGACCGGGACAGAGTTATGGCTACACCTTC. Translated: CASRPGQSYGYTF. V gene TRBV2 combines with J gene TRBJ1-2, with 7 bases lining up with TRBD1. Trimming at V came to 6 bases and at J to 5 bases, leaving 6 bases not matched to a gene. Germline V CDR1 and CDR2: SNHLY, FYNNEI. This CDR3 has 13 residues.

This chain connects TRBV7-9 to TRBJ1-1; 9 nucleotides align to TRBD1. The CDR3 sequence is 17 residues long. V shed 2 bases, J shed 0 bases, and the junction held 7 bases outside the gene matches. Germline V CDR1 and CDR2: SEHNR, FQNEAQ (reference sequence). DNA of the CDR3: TGTGCCAGCAGCTTACCCCGACAGGGGGGGATGAACACTGAAGCTTTCTTT. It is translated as CASSLPRQGGMNTEAFF.

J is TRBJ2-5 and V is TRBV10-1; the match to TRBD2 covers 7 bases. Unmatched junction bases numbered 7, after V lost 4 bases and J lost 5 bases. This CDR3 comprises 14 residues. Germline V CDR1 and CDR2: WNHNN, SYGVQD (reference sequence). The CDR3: CASSAGRTWETQYF. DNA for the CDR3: TGCGCCAGCAGTGCCGGGAGGACTTGGGAGACCCAGTACTTC.

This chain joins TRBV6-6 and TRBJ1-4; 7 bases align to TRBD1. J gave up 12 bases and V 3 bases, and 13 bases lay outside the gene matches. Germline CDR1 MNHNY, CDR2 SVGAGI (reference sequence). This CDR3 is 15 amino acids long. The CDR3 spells CASSYDRARVLQLFF. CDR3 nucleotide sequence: TGTGCCAGCAGTTATGACAGGGCCCGTGTTCTCCAACTGTTTTTT.

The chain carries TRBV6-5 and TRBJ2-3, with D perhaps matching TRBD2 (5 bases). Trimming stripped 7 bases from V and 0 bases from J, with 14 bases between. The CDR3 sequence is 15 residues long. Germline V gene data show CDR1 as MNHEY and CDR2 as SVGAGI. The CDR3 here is CASTVAPTSTDTQYF. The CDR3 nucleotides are TGTGCCAGCACGGTAGCGCCTACTAGCACAGATACGCAGTATTTT.

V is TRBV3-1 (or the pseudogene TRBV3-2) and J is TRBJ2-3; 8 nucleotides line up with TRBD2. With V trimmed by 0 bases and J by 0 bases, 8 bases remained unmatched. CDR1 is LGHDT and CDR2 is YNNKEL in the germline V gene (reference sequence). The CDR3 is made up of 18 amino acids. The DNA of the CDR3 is TGTGCCAGCAGCCAAGATCCACTAGCGGTTCCTAGCACAGATACGCAGTATTTT. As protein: CASSQDPLAVPSTDTQYF.

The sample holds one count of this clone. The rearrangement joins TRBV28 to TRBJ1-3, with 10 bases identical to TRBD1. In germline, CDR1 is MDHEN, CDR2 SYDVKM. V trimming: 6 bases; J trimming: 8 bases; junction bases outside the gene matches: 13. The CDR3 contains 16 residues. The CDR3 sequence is CASSTGTGVSPHTIYF. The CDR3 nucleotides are TGTGCCAGCAGCACCGGGACAGGGGTTTCTCCACACACCATATATTTT.

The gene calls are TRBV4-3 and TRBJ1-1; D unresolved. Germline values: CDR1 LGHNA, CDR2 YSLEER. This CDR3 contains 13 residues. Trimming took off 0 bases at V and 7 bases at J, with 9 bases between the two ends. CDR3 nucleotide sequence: TGCGCCAGCAGCCAAGATTGGCGGAATGAAGCTTTCTTT. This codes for CASSQDWRNEAFF.

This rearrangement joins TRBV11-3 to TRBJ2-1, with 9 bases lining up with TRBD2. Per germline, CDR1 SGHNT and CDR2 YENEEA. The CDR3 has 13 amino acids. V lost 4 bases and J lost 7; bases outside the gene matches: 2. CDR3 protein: CASSSGLANEQFF. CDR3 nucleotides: TGTGCCAGCAGCTCGGGACTAGCTAATGAGCAGTTCTTC.

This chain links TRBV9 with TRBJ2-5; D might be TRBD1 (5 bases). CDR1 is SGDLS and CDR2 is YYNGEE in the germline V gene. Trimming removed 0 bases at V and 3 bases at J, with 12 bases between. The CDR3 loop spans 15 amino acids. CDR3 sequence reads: CASSVDRLSKETQYF. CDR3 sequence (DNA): TGTGCCAGCAGCGTAGACAGGCTGTCCAAAGAGACCCAGTACTTC.

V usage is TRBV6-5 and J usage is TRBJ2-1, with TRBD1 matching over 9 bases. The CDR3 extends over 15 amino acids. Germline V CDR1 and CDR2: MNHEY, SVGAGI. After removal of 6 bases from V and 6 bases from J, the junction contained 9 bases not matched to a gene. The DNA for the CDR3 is TGTGCCAGCAGCTTGGGACAGGGCAGGAGCAATGAGCAGTTCTTC. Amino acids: CASSLGQGRSNEQFF.

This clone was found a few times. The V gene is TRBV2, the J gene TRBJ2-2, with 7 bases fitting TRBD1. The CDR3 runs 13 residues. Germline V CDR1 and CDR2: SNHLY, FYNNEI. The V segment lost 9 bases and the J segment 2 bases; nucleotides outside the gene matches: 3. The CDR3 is CARRQGNTGELFF. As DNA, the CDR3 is TGTGCCAGAAGACAGGGAAACACCGGGGAGCTGTTTTTT.